These T cell receptor beta chains were read from a single sample in a study of T cell repertoires in cytomegalovirus infection. TCRdb passed the reads through MiXCR, listing each CDR3 protein once. Altogether 680,000 or so distinct CDR3 sequences are present, about 40% being singletons, with the ten largest covering under 3.5%. Sequenced: PBMCs. The receptors here all came from a human donor in good health (CMV status not recorded). Some clones in this sample may be carry-over from other donors' samples. Each CDR3 is given with its conserved first and last residue. The D gene is left open where the match is weak. Clone size is shown for a subset of rows, as once, few, many or a class of expanded clone.

j_call	clone_size	v_call	d_call	cdr3_aa	cdr3_nt
TRBJ1-2	-	TRBV5-1	-	CASSLEGRRGTAIYGYTF	TGCGCCAGCAGCTTGGAAGGACGTAGGGGTACAGCAATCTATGGCTACACCTTC
TRBJ2-7	-	TRBV19	-	CASSPKGGEQYF	TGTGCCAGTAGTCCGAAGGGAGGCGAGCAGTACTTC
TRBJ2-5	-	TRBV9	-	CASSVTSLQETQYF	TGTGCCAGCAGCGTAACTAGTCTCCAAGAGACCCAGTACTTC
TRBJ1-2	-	TRBV4-1	-	CASSANPGEYGYTF	TGCGCCAGCAGCGCCAACCCAGGGGAGTATGGCTACACCTTC
TRBJ1-4	few	TRBV4-1	-	CASKDRDSTNEKLFF	TGCGCCAGTAAGGACCGGGACTCAACTAATGAAAAACTGTTTTTT
TRBJ2-1	-	TRBV27	TRBD2	CASSFKTSASSYNEQFF	TGTGCCAGCAGTTTCAAGACTAGCGCGAGCTCCTACAATGAGCAGTTCTTC
TRBJ1-1	few	TRBV4-1	-	CASSQEGRGTEAFF	TGCGCCAGCAGCCAAGAGGGGAGGGGCACTGAAGCTTTCTTT
TRBJ2-1	-	TRBV6-4	-	CASTETPSSYNEQFF	TGTGCCAGCACCGAGACCCCCAGCTCCTACAATGAGCAGTTCTTC
TRBJ2-1	-	TRBV5-1	TRBD2	CASSEGLAGGEQFF	TGCGCCAGCAGCGAAGGACTAGCGGGAGGTGAGCAGTTCTTC
TRBJ1-2	few	TRBV27	-	CASSLRPASNLFYGYTF	TGTGCCAGCAGTTTGAGGCCTGCTTCAAACCTTTTTTATGGCTACACCTTC
TRBJ2-5	few	TRBV28	TRBD2	CASSLSLAGAETQYF	TGTGCCAGCAGTTTAAGCCTAGCGGGAGCAGAGACCCAGTACTTC
TRBJ1-5	-	TRBV20-1	-	CSARLGGNRAQPQHF	TGCAGTGCTAGACTGGGAGGGAATCGCGCTCAGCCCCAGCATTTT
TRBJ2-7	few	TRBV12-3/TRBV12-4	-	CASTLTARANYEQYF	TGTGCCAGCACCCTCACAGCCAGGGCCAACTACGAGCAGTACTTC
TRBJ2-1	-	TRBV20-1	-	CSARDDDEQFF	TGCAGTGCTAGAGATGACGATGAGCAGTTCTTC
TRBJ1-1	few	TRBV6-5	-	CASRGNGAGENTEAFF	TGTGCCAGCAGGGGTAACGGGGCAGGGGAGAACACTGAAGCTTTCTTT
TRBJ2-1	-	TRBV6-5	TRBD2	CARRDSGRAINEQFF	TGTGCCCGCAGGGATAGCGGGAGGGCCATAAATGAGCAGTTCTTC
TRBJ2-7	-	TRBV11-2	-	CASSTYRDSHYEQYF	TGTGCCAGCAGCACTTACCGGGACTCCCATTACGAGCAGTACTTC
TRBJ2-5	many	TRBV24-1	-	CATSDPGQPYQETQYF	TGTGCCACCAGTGATCCTGGACAGCCTTACCAAGAGACCCAGTACTTC
TRBJ2-4	few	TRBV7-6	-	CASSLGRELAKNIQYF	TGTGCCAGCAGCCTGGGGCGCGAACTAGCCAAAAACATTCAGTACTTC
TRBJ2-3	-	TRBV24-1	-	CATRPPGPTDTQYF	TGTGCCACCCGTCCCCCGGGACCGACAGATACGCAGTATTTT